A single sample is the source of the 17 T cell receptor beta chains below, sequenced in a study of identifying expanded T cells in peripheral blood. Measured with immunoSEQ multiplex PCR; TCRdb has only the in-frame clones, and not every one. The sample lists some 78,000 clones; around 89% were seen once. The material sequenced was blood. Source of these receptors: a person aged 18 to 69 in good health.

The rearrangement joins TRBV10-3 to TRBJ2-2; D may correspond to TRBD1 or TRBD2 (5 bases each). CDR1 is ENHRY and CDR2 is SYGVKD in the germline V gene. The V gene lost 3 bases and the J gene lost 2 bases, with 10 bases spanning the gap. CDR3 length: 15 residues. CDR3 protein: CAISEGDRNTGELFF. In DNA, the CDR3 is TGTGCCATCAGTGAAGGGGACCGCAACACCGGGGAGCTGTTTTTT.

CDR3 in amino acids: CASSRRQGVFTEAFF. The CDR3 DNA sequence: TGTGCCAGCAGCCGCAGACAGGGGGTATTTACTGAAGCTTTCTTT. V and J are TRBV14 and TRBJ1-1; the match to TRBD1 covers 9 bases. The germline CDR1 and CDR2 sequences are SGHDN and FVKESK. Unmatched junction bases numbered 8, after V lost 4 bases and J lost 5 bases. The CDR3 totals 15 residues.

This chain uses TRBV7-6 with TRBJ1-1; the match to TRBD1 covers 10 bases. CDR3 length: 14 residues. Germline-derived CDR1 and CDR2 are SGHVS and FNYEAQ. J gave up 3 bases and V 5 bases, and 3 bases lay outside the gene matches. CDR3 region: CASSRGQGDTEAFF. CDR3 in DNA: TGTGCCAGCAGCCGAGGACAGGGGGACACTGAAGCTTTCTTT.

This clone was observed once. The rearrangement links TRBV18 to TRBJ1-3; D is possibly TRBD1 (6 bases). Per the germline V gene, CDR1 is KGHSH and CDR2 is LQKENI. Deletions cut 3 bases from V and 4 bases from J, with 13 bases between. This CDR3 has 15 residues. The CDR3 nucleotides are TGTGCCAGCTCACCCTCAGGGGAGAGCGGAAACACCATATATTTT. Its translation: CASSPSGESGNTIYF.

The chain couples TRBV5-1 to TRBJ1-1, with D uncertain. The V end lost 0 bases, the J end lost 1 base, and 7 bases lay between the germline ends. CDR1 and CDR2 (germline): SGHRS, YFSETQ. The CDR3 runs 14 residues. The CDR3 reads CASSLDAGNTEAFF. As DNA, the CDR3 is TGCGCCAGCAGCTTGGATGCAGGGAACACTGAAGCTTTCTTT.

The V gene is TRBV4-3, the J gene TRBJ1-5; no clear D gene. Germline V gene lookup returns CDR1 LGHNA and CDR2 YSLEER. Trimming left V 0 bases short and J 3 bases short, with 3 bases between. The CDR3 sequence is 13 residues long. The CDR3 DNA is TGCGCCAGCAGCCAAGACGCCAATCAGCCCCAGCATTTT. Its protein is CASSQDANQPQHF.

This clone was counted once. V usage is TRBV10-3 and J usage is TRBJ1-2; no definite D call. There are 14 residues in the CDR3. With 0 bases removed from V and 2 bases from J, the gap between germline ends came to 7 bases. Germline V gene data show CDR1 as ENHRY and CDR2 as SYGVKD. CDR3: CAISESAHNYGYTF. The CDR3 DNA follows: TGTGCCATCAGTGAGTCAGCTCACAACTATGGCTACACCTTC.

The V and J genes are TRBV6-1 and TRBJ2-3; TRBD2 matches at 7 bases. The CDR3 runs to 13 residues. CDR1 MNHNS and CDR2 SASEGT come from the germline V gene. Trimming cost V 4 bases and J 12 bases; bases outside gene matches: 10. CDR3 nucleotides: TGTGCCAGCAGTGCCGGCCGGGACTATTCACAGTATTTT. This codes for CASSAGRDYSQYF.

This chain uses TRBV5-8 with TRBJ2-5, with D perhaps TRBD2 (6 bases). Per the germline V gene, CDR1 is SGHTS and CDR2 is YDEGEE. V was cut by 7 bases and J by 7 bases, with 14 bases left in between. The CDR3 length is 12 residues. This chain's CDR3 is CASFLAGRTQYF. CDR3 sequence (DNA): TGTGCCAGCTTCCTGGCGGGGAGGACCCAGTACTTC.

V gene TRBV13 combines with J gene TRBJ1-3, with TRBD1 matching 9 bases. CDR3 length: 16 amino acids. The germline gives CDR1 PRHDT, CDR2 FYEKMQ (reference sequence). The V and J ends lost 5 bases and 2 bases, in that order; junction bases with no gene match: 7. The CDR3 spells CASSGQGPIAGNTIYF. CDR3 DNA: TGTGCCAGCAGCGGACAGGGGCCTATTGCTGGAAACACCATATATTTT.

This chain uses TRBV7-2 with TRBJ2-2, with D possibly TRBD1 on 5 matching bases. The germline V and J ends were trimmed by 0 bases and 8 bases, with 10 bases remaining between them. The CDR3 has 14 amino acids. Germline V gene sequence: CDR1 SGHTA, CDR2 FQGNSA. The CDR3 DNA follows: TGTGCCAGCAGCTTAGCCAGACAGTCAGGGGAGCTGTTTTTT. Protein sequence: CASSLARQSGELFF.

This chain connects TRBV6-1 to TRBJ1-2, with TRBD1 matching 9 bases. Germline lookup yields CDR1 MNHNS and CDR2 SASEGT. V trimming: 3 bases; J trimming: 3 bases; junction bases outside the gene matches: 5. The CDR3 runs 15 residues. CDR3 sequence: CASSDNRGRDYGYTF. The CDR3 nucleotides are TGTGCCAGCAGTGATAACAGGGGGCGCGACTATGGCTACACCTTC.

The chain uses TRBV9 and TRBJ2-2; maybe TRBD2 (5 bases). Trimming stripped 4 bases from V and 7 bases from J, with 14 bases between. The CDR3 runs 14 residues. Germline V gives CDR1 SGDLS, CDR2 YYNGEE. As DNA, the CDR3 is TGTGCCAGCAGCCCAGGTGGGGAGTACGGGGAGCTGTTTTTT. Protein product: CASSPGGEYGELFF.

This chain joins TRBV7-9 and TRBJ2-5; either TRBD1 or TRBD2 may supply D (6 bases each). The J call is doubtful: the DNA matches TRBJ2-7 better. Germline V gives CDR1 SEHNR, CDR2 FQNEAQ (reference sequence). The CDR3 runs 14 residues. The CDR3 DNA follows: TGTGCCAGCAGCTTGGGGGGCGCAGTATACGAGCAGTACTTC. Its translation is CASSLGGAVYEQYF.

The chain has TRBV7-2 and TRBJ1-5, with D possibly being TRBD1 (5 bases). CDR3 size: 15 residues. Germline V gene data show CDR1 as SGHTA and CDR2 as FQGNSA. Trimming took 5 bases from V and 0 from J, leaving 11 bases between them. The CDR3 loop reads CASSPIGGSNQPQHF. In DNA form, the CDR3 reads TGTGCCAGCAGCCCCATTGGGGGTAGCAATCAGCCCCAGCATTTT. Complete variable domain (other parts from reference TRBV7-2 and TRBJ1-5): GAGVSQSPSNKVTEKGKDVELRCDPISGHTALYWYRQSLGQGLEFLIYFQGNSAPDKSGLPSDRFSAERTGGSVSTLTIQRTQQEDSAVYLCASSPIGGSNQPQHFGDGTRLSIL.

CDR3 coding DNA: TGTGCCAGCAGCTTATTAAGCTTATCCTCGGGGAACACTGAAGCTTTCTTT. As protein: CASSLLSLSSGNTEAFF. The chain couples TRBV7-9 to TRBJ1-1; no clear D gene. This CDR3 is 17 amino acids long. Trimming left V 2 bases short and J 1 base short, with 17 bases between. Per germline, CDR1 SEHNR and CDR2 FQNEAQ (reference sequence).

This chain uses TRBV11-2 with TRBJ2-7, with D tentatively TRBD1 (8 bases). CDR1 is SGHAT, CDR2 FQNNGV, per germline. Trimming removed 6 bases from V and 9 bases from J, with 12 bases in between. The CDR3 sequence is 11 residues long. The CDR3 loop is CASSYRGGQYF. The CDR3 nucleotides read TGTGCCAGCAGTTACAGGGGGGGGCAGTACTTC.